This entry describes one TCR beta chain. No antigen is known for it. This sample was included in a study of cytomegalovirus exposure and HLA in healthy donors. Study outcomes and limitations: For most TCR sequences rarity was the rule, although some public TCRs occurred in many donors.

Use of 60 Vbeta and 13 Jbeta primers characterized the PCR. Original methodology: Some 11 million shared chains were among the roughly 80 million unique TCR beta chains that a later analysis counted. Data came from immunoSEQ multiplex PCR; TCRdb stores just in-frame clones and leaves some out. D and trimming were read from the DNA, whereas the V and J calls and clone size are those reported in that table. The sample lists under 150,000 clones; around three quarters were seen once. Per germline, CDR1 MNHNY and CDR2 SVGAGI (reference sequence). V shed 8 bases and J 4 bases; nucleotides not matched to a gene: 10. The CDR3 sequence is 15 residues long.

The TCR was taken from a man aged 35 to 55 in good health and CMV-seropositive. Sequenced input: PBMCs. This rearrangement joins TRBV6-6 to TRBJ2-1; 8 positions match TRBD2. CDR3 in amino acids: CASSKAAGGYNEQFF. The CDR3 nucleotides read TGTGCCAGCTCCAAGGCGGCGGGAGGTTACAATGAGCAGTTCTTC.